These 4 T cell receptor beta chains share one sample of origin, sequenced in a study of molecular identifiers for immune sequencing clone quantification. One entry per CDR3 protein, called by TCRdb with MiXCR from the PCR reads. In the table there are under 600,000 distinct CDR3 sequences, about a fifth of which are singletons. Sequenced sample: naive CD8+ T cells from blood, with Jurkat cell RNA spiked in. The sample's subset: FACS-sorted CD8+CD4-CCR7+CD45RA+ naive T cells. The source is a human donor in good health. Some libraries in this study had Jurkat cell RNA spiked in.

This clonotype was picked up many times. The genes are TRBV4-1 and TRBJ2-1; D might be TRBD2 (6 bases). This CDR3 spans 13 amino acids. Germline V lookup: CDR1 MGHRA, CDR2 YSYEKL. The germline V and J ends were trimmed by 5 bases and 8 bases, with 13 bases remaining between them. The DNA of the CDR3 is TGCGCCAGCAGCGCCCACTCTAGCGATGAGCAGTTCTTC. Translating it yields CASSAHSSDEQFF.

This clonotype has a count of ten or more. The gene calls are TRBV19 and TRBJ2-7, with D possibly matching TRBD1 (5 bases). The V gene lost 10 bases and the J gene lost 3 bases, with 13 bases spanning the gap. Germline V CDR1 and CDR2: LNHDA, SQIVND (reference sequence). This CDR3 is built from 12 residues. The CDR3 here is CATGPTDYEQYF. The CDR3 DNA is TGTGCCACCGGACCGACAGACTACGAGCAGTACTTC.

This clonotype was seen repeatedly, ten times or more. The chain uses TRBV4-3 and TRBJ2-6; D not certain. Per the germline V gene, CDR1 is LGHNA and CDR2 is YSLEER. The V end was cut by 4 bases, the J end by 3 bases, with 10 bases between. The CDR3 covers 15 residues. The CDR3 sequence: CASSPERIGANVLTF. CDR3 in DNA: TGCGCCAGCAGCCCAGAGAGGATTGGGGCCAACGTCCTGACTTTC.

Ten or more counts support this clonotype. The rearrangement joins TRBV5-1 to TRBJ2-4; 7 positions match TRBD2. Germline lookup yields CDR1 SGHRS and CDR2 YFSETQ. The CDR3 is 16 residues long. The V gene end was trimmed by 0 bases and the J gene end by 1 base; junction bases not matched to a gene: 4. The CDR3: CASSLAGSGAKNIQYF. DNA for the CDR3: TGCGCCAGCAGCTTGGCCGGTAGCGGGGCCAAAAACATTCAGTACTTC.